The rows below give T cell receptor beta chains drawn from one sample of a study of CD8+CD57+ T cells in acquired aplastic anemia. TCRdb passed the reads through MiXCR, listing each CDR3 protein once. The sample contains over 150,000 distinct CDR3 sequences, 55% to 65% of which appear only once. The sequenced sample was sorted CD4+, CD8+, or CD8+CD57+ T cells (not recorded which) from PBMCs. The receptors were gathered from a human donor with aplastic anemia. Both conserved end residues are part of each CDR3. The D gene is left open where the match is weak. Some rows mark clone size as missing; the rest say once, few, many or name a class of expanded clone.

J gene	D gene	clone size	V gene	CDR3 DNA	CDR3 protein
TRBJ1-2	.	.	TRBV6-6	TGTGCCAGCAGTCTAACACAGGGTGATGGCTACACCTTC	CASSLTQGDGYTF
TRBJ2-5	.	.	TRBV6-2/TRBV6-3	TGTGCCAGCAGTGATCGTAGCGGCGGTCGGAAAGAGACCCAGTACTTC	CASSDRSGGRKETQYF
TRBJ2-1	.	many	TRBV11-2	TGTGCCAGCAGCTTAGAAATCGGGACCGAGCAGTTCTTC	CASSLEIGTEQFF
TRBJ2-7	.	.	TRBV5-1	TGCGCCAGCAGCTCGACAGAATGGACCGAGCAGTACTTC	CASSSTEWTEQYF
TRBJ1-2	TRBD1	.	TRBV19	TGTGCCAGTAGACAGGGGGCGCTTGGCTACACCTTC	CASRQGALGYTF
TRBJ2-1	TRBD2	.	TRBV7-2	TGTGCCAGCAGCTTAAAACGACTAGCGGGAGGGGAGCAGTTCTTC	CASSLKRLAGGEQFF
TRBJ2-7	TRBD2	.	TRBV10-3	TGTGCCATCAGCGCCCCGGGACTAGCGGTAGACGAGCAGTACTTC	CAISAPGLAVDEQYF
TRBJ2-1	.	.	TRBV9	TGCGCCAGCAGGGGGAGGGATGAGCAGTTCTTC	CASRGRDEQFF
TRBJ1-5	.	.	TRBV2	TGTGCCAGCAGCGCCCGGGCGGCTGGGCGGCAGCCCCAGCATTTT	CASSARAAGRQPQHF
TRBJ2-5	.	.	TRBV18	TGTGCCAAACTGGGGGCCCAGTACTTC	CAKLGAQYF
TRBJ1-1	.	.	TRBV12-3/TRBV12-4	TGTGCCAGCAGTCCCATCCCCCATGACGGGACAGAAGCTTTCTTT	CASSPIPHDGTEAFF
TRBJ2-7	TRBD2	.	TRBV7-9	TGTGCCAGCAGCACCGGACTAGCGGGGGCTGGCTACGAGCAGTACTTC	CASSTGLAGAGYEQYF
TRBJ2-5	TRBD2	.	TRBV7-9	TGTGCCAGCAGCCATCAAGCGGGAGATCCCCGGAGGGAGACCCAGTACTTC	CASSHQAGDPRRETQYF
TRBJ1-2	.	many	TRBV10-3	TGTGCCATCCGGGGAACGACAGAAGTCGACTATGGCTACACCTTC	CAIRGTTEVDYGYTF
TRBJ2-2	.	.	TRBV7-2	TGTGCCAGCAGCATTCCGGGCGGGGAGCTGTTTTTT	CASSIPGGELFF
TRBJ2-1	.	once	TRBV20-1	TGCAGTGCTGGAACCGGGACTTTATACAATGAGCAGTTCTTC	CSAGTGTLYNEQFF
TRBJ1-1	TRBD1	.	TRBV7-9	TGTGCCAGCAGTCCGGGACAGGGCCCGAACACTGAAGCTTTCTTT	CASSPGQGPNTEAFF
TRBJ1-1	.	.	TRBV4-3	TGCGCCAGCAGCCAGGGTTTGGCTTGGGGGCTGGGCACTGAAGCTTTCTTT	CASSQGLAWGLGTEAFF
TRBJ2-7	.	few	TRBV29-1	TGCAGCGTTGAAGATGAGCCCCGGCGCGAGCAGTACTTC	CSVEDEPRREQYF
TRBJ2-7	.	many	TRBV5-5	TGTGCCAGCAGCTTAAGACGGGACGCTACCTACGAGCAGTACTTC	CASSLRRDATYEQYF
TRBJ2-7	.	few	TRBV7-2	TGTGCCAGCAGCCCCTCGACCTCCTACGAGCAGTACTTC	CASSPSTSYEQYF
TRBJ2-1	.	once	TRBV2	TGTGCCAGCAGTTGGAGGGGTACAGGGAGGATTAATGAGCAGTTCTTC	CASSWRGTGRINEQFF
TRBJ2-2	.	.	TRBV12-3/TRBV12-4	TGTGCCAGCAGCCCCCTAGGACGGGGCGGGACCGGGGAGCTGTTTTTT	CASSPLGRGGTGELFF
TRBJ2-5	.	.	TRBV5-5	TGTGCCAGCAGCTTCTACGGCGTTCGGGGGGAGACCCAGTACTTC	CASSFYGVRGETQYF
TRBJ2-5	.	.	TRBV7-6	TGTGCCAGCAGCTTATTTGCGCTGACGCAAGAGACCCAGTACTTC	CASSLFALTQETQYF
TRBJ2-5	TRBD1	.	TRBV7-7	TGTGCCAGCAGCGCGGGACAGGGGGAAAGCTACCAAGAGACCCAGTACTTC	CASSAGQGESYQETQYF
TRBJ1-2	.	many	TRBV7-8	TGTGCCAGCAGCTTACCCAGGGAGGACTATGGCTACACCTTC	CASSLPREDYGYTF
TRBJ2-7	.	once	TRBV20-1	TGCAGTGCTAAGGGCGGCACAACCTACGAGCAGTACTTC	CSAKGGTTYEQYF
TRBJ2-7	.	.	TRBV7-8	TGTGCCAGCAGCTTGGACCCACCTCGACAGTACTTC	CASSLDPPRQYF
TRBJ1-1	TRBD1	once	TRBV7-9	TGTGCCAGCAGCTCAATATCGACAGGGTCTGAAGCTTTCTTT	CASSSISTGSEAFF
TRBJ1-5	TRBD1	.	TRBV9	TGTGCCAGCAGCACGGGACAGTTCAATCAGCCCCAGCATTTT	CASSTGQFNQPQHF
TRBJ1-5	TRBD1	many	TRBV2	TGTGCCAGCAGCGCGGGACAGGGAAGGCAGCCCCAGCATTTT	CASSAGQGRQPQHF
TRBJ1-4	TRBD1	once	TRBV7-9	TGTGCCAGCAGCCCTAGGACAGGGGGAAAACTGTTTTTT	CASSPRTGGKLFF